The T cell receptor (beta chain) described here comes from a study of T cell changes during pregnancy in multiple sclerosis. The germline gives CDR1 GTSNPN, CDR2 SVGIG (reference sequence). With 4 bases clipped from V and 4 bases from J, the junction kept 9 bases outside the gene matches. This CDR3 contains 15 residues. Using immunoSEQ multiplex PCR, the repertoire was profiled, and TCRdb retains in-frame clones only, with some absent. The table has 40,000 or so clones, about 90% seen once. The chain employs TRBV30 and TRBJ2-3; 9 nucleotides line up with TRBD2. This sample comprised CD4+ T cells from peripheral blood mononuclear cells, obtained in the third trimester of pregnancy. This TCR was recovered from a female donor in good health, enrolled as a control in a pregnancy study. CDR3 bases: TGTGCCTGGACTCCCGCGGGAGGGCCGCCAGATACGCAGTATTTT. Encoded protein: CAWTPAGGPPDTQYF.